Shown below are 21 T cell receptor beta chains from a single sample sequenced in a study of blood T cells in healthy people across ages. Then a second PCR, running roughly 7 to 11 cycles, was carried out with a sample-barcoded 5' primer and a J-beta primer mix. TCRdb reprocessed the 5' RACE reads via MiXCR and lists one record per CDR3 protein. Here the sample spans more than 450,000 distinct CDR3 sequences, approximately 26% being singletons. These same records also appear under a second study, on T cells of mothers and their children.

Specimen: blood. The receptors here all came from a boy aged 2 to 9 in good health.

J is TRBJ2-7 and V is TRBV7-2; D call uncertain. There are 14 residues in the CDR3. Germline loops: CDR1 SGHTA, CDR2 FQGNSA. Trimming took off 3 bases at V and 1 base at J, with 10 bases between the two ends. CDR3 sequence: CASSFTRFSYEQYF. The CDR3 bases are TGTGCCAGCAGCTTCACCCGGTTTTCCTACGAGCAGTACTTC.

The chain links TRBV20-1 to TRBJ2-5, with 7 bases aligning to TRBD2. Germline V lookup: CDR1 DFQATT, CDR2 SNEGSKA (reference sequence). V was clipped by 6 bases and J by 5 bases; unmatched bases: 18. This CDR3 has 16 residues. DNA of the CDR3: TGCAGTGCCACCGTACTCTCGGGGGGTGGCCTTGAGACCCAGTACTTC. Translation gives CSATVLSGGGLETQYF.

This clonotype has just a few counts. The rearrangement uses TRBV20-1 and TRBJ2-5; D perhaps matches TRBD2 (6 bases). Germline loops: CDR1 DFQATT, CDR2 SNEGSKA (reference sequence). V was pared by 4 bases and J by 4 bases, with 19 bases between. The CDR3 is 15 residues long. As DNA, the CDR3 is TGCAGTGCTACCAAACTCGGGACTCCGGGAGAGACCCAGTACTTC. Translated, it gives CSATKLGTPGETQYF.

This clonotype was observed a handful of times. This chain joins TRBV9 and TRBJ2-7, with D possibly called TRBD1 or TRBD2 (7 bases each). The CDR3 has 15 amino acids. CDR1 and CDR2 (germline): SGDLS, YYNGEE. Trimming shortened V by 0 bases and J by 5 bases, and 15 bases separated the two germline ends. The CDR3 bases are TGTGCCAGCAGCGTAGCTGCAGGGGGAGGGGACGAGCAGTACTTC. It encodes CASSVAAGGGDEQYF.

This clonotype occurred a few times. The rearrangement joins TRBV20-1 to TRBJ2-5, with unresolved D. The germline V and J ends were trimmed by 1 base and 3 bases, with 6 bases remaining between them. CDR3 length equals 12 residues. Germline CDR1 and CDR2: DFQATT and SNEGSKA (reference sequence). Written as DNA, the CDR3 is TGCAGTGCTAGAGCGCCGAAAGAGACCCAGTACTTC. Amino acids: CSARAPKETQYF.

This clonotype was seen a few times. The chain combines TRBV14 with TRBJ1-2, with D unresolved. The germline CDR1 and CDR2 sequences are SGHDN and FVKESK. The CDR3 is 12 residues long. With 3 bases removed from V and 1 base from J, the gap between germline ends came to 3 bases. CDR3 loop: CASSQSNYGYTF. Here the CDR3 DNA reads TGTGCCAGCAGCCAGAGTAACTATGGCTACACCTTC.

The chain carries TRBV5-1 and TRBJ2-3; D is ambiguous. The CDR3 has 13 amino acids. Per the germline V gene, CDR1 is SGHRS and CDR2 is YFSETQ. Trimming stripped 0 bases from V and 3 bases from J, with 5 bases between. The CDR3 DNA follows: TGCGCCAGCAGCTTGGGTATGACAGATACGCAGTATTTT. Amino acid sequence: CASSLGMTDTQYF.

This clonotype was seen a few times. Relative to the germline gene, one junction end is altered; a read error may explain this. The CDR3 coding sequence is TGTGCTAGCAGCCTTAGACTAGCGGGAGGGCCCACTACGGAGACCCAGTACTTC. Amino acid sequence: CASSLRLAGGPTTETQYF. This chain joins TRBV28 and TRBJ2-5; 14 nucleotides line up with TRBD2. From germline, CDR1 is MDHEN and CDR2 SYDVKM. There are 18 residues in the CDR3.

This sequence joins TRBV27 and TRBJ2-1; maybe TRBD2 (7 bases). CDR3 length equals 16 residues. Deletions cut 10 bases from V and 4 bases from J, with 23 bases between. Germline values: CDR1 MNHEY, CDR2 SMNVEV (reference sequence). The CDR3 loop is CATTPGGGRTYNEQFF. The CDR3 DNA reads as TGTGCCACCACCCCGGGGGGCGGGAGAACATACAATGAGCAGTTCTTC.

The sample holds a few counts of this clonotype. The chain has TRBV6-5 and TRBJ1-4; D is uncertain. V was cut by 0 bases and J by 7 bases, with 9 bases left in between. Germline CDR1 is MNHEY and CDR2 is SVGAGI. The CDR3 sequence is 14 residues long. The CDR3 DNA sequence: TGTGCCAGCAGTTACTCGAAAGCAGCTGAAAAACTGTTTTTT. It encodes CASSYSKAAEKLFF.

J is TRBJ2-2 and V is TRBV9; 10 bases match TRBD2. The CDR3 is 18 amino acids. The junction had 11 bases not matched to a gene; V was cut back by 4 bases and J by 2 bases. CDR1 and CDR2 (germline): SGDLS, YYNGEE. The DNA for the CDR3 is TGTGCCAGCAGCTCCTCGTCTAAGCGGGGGGGTAACACCGGGGAGCTGTTTTTT. The encoded protein is CASSSSSKRGGNTGELFF. Full variable domain (missing parts from reference TRBV9 and TRBJ2-2): DSGVTQTPKHLITATGQRVTLRCSPRSGDLSVYWYQQSLDQGLQFLIQYYNGEERAKGNILERFSAQQFPDLHSELNLSSLELGDSALYFCASSSSSKRGGNTGELFFGEGSRLTVL.

This clonotype was counted a few times. The chain links TRBV2 to TRBJ2-5; perhaps TRBD2 as D (6 bases). The CDR3 is 14 residues long. Germline V gene data show CDR1 as SNHLY and CDR2 as FYNNEI. V lost 7 bases, J lost 4 bases, and 16 bases lay in between. CDR3 sequence (DNA): TGTGCCAGCACTCCCCTGGAGGGGAGAGAGACCCAGTACTTC. As protein: CASTPLEGRETQYF.

The rearrangement joins TRBV25-1 to TRBJ2-1; D remains ambiguous. The germline gives CDR1 MGHDK, CDR2 SYGVNS. The length of the CDR3 is 9 residues. V shed 8 bases and J shed 15 bases, with 11 bases lying between them. The CDR3 reads CASLLPRFF. In DNA, the CDR3 is TGTGCCAGCCTCTTACCACGGTTCTTC. Supplemented by reference TRBV25-1 and TRBJ2-1, the full variable domain reads EADIYQTPRYLVIGTGKKITLECSQTMGHDKMYWYQQDPGMELHLIHYSYGVNSTEKGDLSSESTVSRIRTEHFPLTLESARPSHTSQYLCASLLPRFFGPGTRLTVL.

The rearrangement links TRBV20-1 to TRBJ2-5; D remains unclear. Germline loops: CDR1 DFQATT, CDR2 SNEGSKA (reference sequence). Trimming removed 0 bases at V and 6 bases at J, with 14 bases between. This CDR3 comprises 14 residues. This CDR3 reads CSARDLTPSKTQYF. CDR3 sequence (DNA): TGCAGTGCTAGAGATCTCACTCCCTCCAAGACCCAGTACTTC.

The rearrangement uses TRBV6-6 and TRBJ1-1; D is ambiguous. V was cut by 2 bases and J by 1 base, with 8 bases left in between. CDR3 size: 14 residues. Germline loops: CDR1 MNHNY, CDR2 SVGAGI (reference sequence). CDR3 nucleotide sequence: TGTGCCAGCAGTTACCACACCCGGAACACTGAAGCTTTCTTT. Protein: CASSYHTRNTEAFF.

The rearrangement uses TRBV9 and TRBJ1-2, with D possibly being TRBD1 (6 bases). V lost 3 bases, J lost 3 bases, and 21 bases lay in between. Germline CDR1 reads SGDLS; CDR2 reads YYNGEE. The CDR3 totals 17 residues. The CDR3 region has the DNA TGTGCCAGCAGCGCCCTACAGGGTAATACGGAATACTATGGCTACACCTTC. This gives the protein CASSALQGNTEYYGYTF. Filled out from reference TRBV9 and TRBJ1-2, the complete variable domain reads DSGVTQTPKHLITATGQRVTLRCSPRSGDLSVYWYQQSLDQGLQFLIQYYNGEERAKGNILERFSAQQFPDLHSELNLSSLELGDSALYFCASSALQGNTEYYGYTFGSGTRLTVV.

This clonotype was observed a few times. V usage is TRBV12-3 or TRBV12-4 and J usage is TRBJ2-5; D remains ambiguous. The end of the DNA is better explained by TRBJ2-7, so the J call may be wrong. The CDR3 consists of 13 residues. DNA of the CDR3: TGTGCCAGCAGTTTAGAGCCTTGGAACGAGCAGTACTTC. Its protein is CASSLEPWNEQYF.

The table lists this clonotype with a few counts. The V call is TRBV24-1, the J call TRBJ2-7; no firm D call. V lost 4 bases and J 7 bases, leaving 7 bases between the germline ends. Germline CDR1 is KGHDR and CDR2 is SFDVKD. The CDR3 sequence is 11 residues long. The CDR3 spells CATSDLAEQYF. In nucleotides, the CDR3 is TGTGCCACCAGTGACCTGGCTGAGCAGTACTTC.

V is TRBV12-3 or TRBV12-4 and J is TRBJ2-7, with 8 bases that match TRBD1. The CDR3 extends over 14 amino acids. The trim removed 6 bases at V and 6 bases at J, leaving 10 bases unmatched. CDR3 coding DNA: TGTGCCAGCAGCTCCGGGACAGGTTCTTCCGAGCAGTACTTC. This gives the protein CASSSGTGSSEQYF.

This clonotype was found a few times. The chain carries TRBV6-2 or TRBV6-3 and TRBJ2-5; perhaps TRBD2 as D (6 bases). V lost 9 bases and J lost 5, with 16 bases in between. In germline, CDR1 is MNHEY, CDR2 SVGEGT. The CDR3 is 13 residues long. CDR3 amino acids: CARIGGSTETQYF. The DNA for the CDR3 is TGTGCCAGAATCGGGGGTTCGACTGAGACCCAGTACTTC.

This clonotype was found a few times. The J gene is TRBJ2-6, the V gene TRBV18, with a weak D call TRBD1 (5 bases). The CDR3 consists of 17 residues. Germline CDR1 KGHSH, CDR2 LQKENI. The V gene lost 3 bases and the J gene lost 0 bases, with 12 bases spanning the gap. The CDR3 protein is CASSPKGRISGANVLTF. CDR3 nucleotide sequence: TGTGCCAGCTCACCGAAGGGGCGGATCTCTGGGGCCAACGTCCTGACTTTC. The full variable domain, with the rest looked up from reference TRBV18 and TRBJ2-6, is NAGVMQNPRHLVRRRGQEARLRCSPMKGHSHVYWYRQLPEEGLKFMVYLQKENIIDESGMPKERFSAEFPKEGPSILRIQQVVRGDSAAYFCASSPKGRISGANVLTFGAGSRLTVL.